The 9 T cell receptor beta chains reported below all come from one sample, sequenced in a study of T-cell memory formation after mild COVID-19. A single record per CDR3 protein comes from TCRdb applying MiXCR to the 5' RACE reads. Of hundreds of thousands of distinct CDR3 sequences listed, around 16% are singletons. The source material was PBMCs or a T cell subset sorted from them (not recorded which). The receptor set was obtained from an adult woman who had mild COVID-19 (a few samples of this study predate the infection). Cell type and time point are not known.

CDR3 bases: TGTGCCAGTAGTACGCGGGAGCCACCCAATACGCAGTATTTT. Protein product: CASSTREPPNTQYF. This rearrangement joins TRBV19 to TRBJ2-3, with TRBD2 matching 7 bases. With 4 bases clipped from V and 7 bases from J, the junction kept 8 bases outside the gene matches. This CDR3 comprises 14 residues. From germline, CDR1 is LNHDA and CDR2 SQIVND (reference sequence).

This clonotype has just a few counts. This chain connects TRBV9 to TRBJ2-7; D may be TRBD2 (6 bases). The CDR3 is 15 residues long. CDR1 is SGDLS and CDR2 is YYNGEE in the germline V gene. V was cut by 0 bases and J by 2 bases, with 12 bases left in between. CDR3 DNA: TGTGCCAGCAGCGTAGGAGCTAGCGCGCCCTACGAGCAGTACTTC. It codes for CASSVGASAPYEQYF.

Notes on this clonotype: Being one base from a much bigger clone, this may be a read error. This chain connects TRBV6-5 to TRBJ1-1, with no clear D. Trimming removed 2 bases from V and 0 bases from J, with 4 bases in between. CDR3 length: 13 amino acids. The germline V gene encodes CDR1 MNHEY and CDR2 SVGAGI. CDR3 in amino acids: CASSYTLNTEAFF. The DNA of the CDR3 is TGTGCCAGCAGTTACACACTGAACACTGAAGCTTTCTTT.

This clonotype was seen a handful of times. In DNA, the CDR3 is TGTGCCACCAGTGAGGGAGTTTTTTATGGCTACACCTTC. Translating gives CATSEGVFYGYTF. V is TRBV24-1 and J is TRBJ1-2; D is unclear. This CDR3 contains 13 residues. Germline values: CDR1 KGHDR, CDR2 SFDVKD. V lost 4 bases and J 5 bases, leaving 10 bases between the germline ends.

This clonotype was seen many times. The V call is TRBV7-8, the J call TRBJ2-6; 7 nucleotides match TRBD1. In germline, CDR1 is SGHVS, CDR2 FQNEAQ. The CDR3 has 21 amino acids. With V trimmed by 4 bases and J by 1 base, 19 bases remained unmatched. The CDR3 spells CASSSSHRPTGDLSGANVLTF. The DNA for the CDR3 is TGTGCCAGCAGCTCCTCTCATCGCCCCACAGGGGACCTATCTGGGGCCAACGTCCTGACTTTC.

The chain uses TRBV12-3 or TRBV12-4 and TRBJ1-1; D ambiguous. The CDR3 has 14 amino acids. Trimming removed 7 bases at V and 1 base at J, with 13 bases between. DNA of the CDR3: TGTGCCAGCAATTTCCACGGGGAGAACACTGAAGCTTTCTTT. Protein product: CASNFHGENTEAFF.

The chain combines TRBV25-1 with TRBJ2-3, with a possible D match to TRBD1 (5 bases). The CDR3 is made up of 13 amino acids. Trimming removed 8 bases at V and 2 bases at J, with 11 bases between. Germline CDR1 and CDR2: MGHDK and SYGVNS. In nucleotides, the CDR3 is TGTGCCAGCTCCAAGACAGCCACAGATACGCAGTATTTT. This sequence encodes CASSKTATDTQYF. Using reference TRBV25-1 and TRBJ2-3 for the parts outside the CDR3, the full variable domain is EADIYQTPRYLVIGTGKKITLECSQTMGHDKMYWYQQDPGMELHLIHYSYGVNSTEKGDLSSESTVSRIRTEHFPLTLESARPSHTSQYLCASSKTATDTQYFGPGTRLTVL.

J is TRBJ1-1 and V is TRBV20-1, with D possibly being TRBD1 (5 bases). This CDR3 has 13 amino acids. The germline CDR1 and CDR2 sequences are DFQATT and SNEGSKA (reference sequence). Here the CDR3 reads CRYRSLNGTEAFF. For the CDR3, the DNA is TGCAGGTACAGGTCCCTCAACGGCACTGAAGCTTTCTTT.

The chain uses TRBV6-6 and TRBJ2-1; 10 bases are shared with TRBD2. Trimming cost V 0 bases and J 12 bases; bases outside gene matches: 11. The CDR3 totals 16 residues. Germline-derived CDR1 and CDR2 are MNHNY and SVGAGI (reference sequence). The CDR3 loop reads CASSYSGHLAGARQFF. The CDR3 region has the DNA TGTGCCAGCAGTTACTCTGGTCATCTAGCGGGAGCCCGGCAGTTCTTC.